This passage covers 23 T cell receptor beta chains from one sample sequenced in a study of blood T cell repertoires in COVID-19. The assay was immunoSEQ multiplex PCR, and TCRdb's table has in-frame clones only and misses some. Found here are roughly 43,000 clones, roughly 88% of them singletons; the top ten hold about 4%. The sequenced sample consisted of peripheral blood. These TCRs come from a human donor in a cohort sampled during active COVID-19.

The rearrangement uses TRBV25-1 and TRBJ2-7; a possible D gene is TRBD2 (5 bases). The CDR3 runs 14 residues. Germline V lookup: CDR1 MGHDK, CDR2 SYGVNS. V dropped 8 bases and J dropped 4 bases, with 18 bases sitting between them. CDR3 DNA sequence: TGTGCCAGCGGAGTAACGGACTTCGCGTACGAGCAGTACTTC. This sequence encodes CASGVTDFAYEQYF.

The V and J genes are TRBV5-1 and TRBJ2-1, with 12 bases that match TRBD2. Germline CDR1 SGHRS, CDR2 YFSETQ. CDR3 length: 19 amino acids. V lost 0 bases, J lost 0 bases, and 7 bases stayed unmatched. In DNA, the CDR3 is TGCGCCAGCAGCTTGGAACTAGCGGGGGGACTAAGCTCCTACAATGAGCAGTTCTTC. It codes for CASSLELAGGLSSYNEQFF.

The rearrangement joins TRBV5-4 to TRBJ2-3, with 11 bases fitting TRBD1. The V segment lost 4 bases and the J segment 3 bases; nucleotides outside the gene matches: 7. CDR1 is SGHNT, CDR2 YYREEE, per germline (reference sequence). The CDR3 loop spans 16 amino acids. The CDR3 sequence is CASSTEGQGATDTQYF. The CDR3 nucleotides are TGTGCCAGCAGCACCGAAGGACAGGGGGCAACAGATACGCAGTATTTT.

The V gene is TRBV7-3, the J gene TRBJ2-3, with 8 positions matching TRBD2. V shed 0 bases, J shed 0 bases, and the junction held 8 bases outside the gene matches. This CDR3 comprises 18 residues. Germline V gene lookup returns CDR1 SGHTA and CDR2 FQGTGA. The CDR3 region has the DNA TGTGCCAGCAGCTTAACCGTTCGTAGCGGGGCTAGCACAGATACGCAGTATTTT. Its translation is CASSLTVRSGASTDTQYF.

The chain carries TRBV24-1 and TRBJ1-6; 8 positions match TRBD1. Germline V gene lookup returns CDR1 KGHDR and CDR2 SFDVKD. The CDR3 spans 13 residues. Unmatched junction bases numbered 3, after V lost 4 bases and J lost 11 bases. CDR3 protein: CATSDGQGAPLHF. As DNA, the CDR3 is TGTGCCACCAGTGACGGACAGGGCGCACCCCTCCACTTT.

The chain is built from TRBV3-1 (or the pseudogene TRBV3-2) and TRBJ2-3, with D uncertain. This CDR3 contains 12 residues. Germline V gene sequence: CDR1 LGHDT, CDR2 YNNKEL (reference sequence). The V gene lost 0 bases and the J gene lost 5 bases, with 3 bases spanning the gap. In DNA form, the CDR3 reads TGTGCCAGCAGCCAAGACATAGATACGCAGTATTTT. It encodes CASSQDIDTQYF.

This chain uses TRBV4-2 with TRBJ2-2; 7 nucleotides align to TRBD1. The J segment lost 7 bases and the V segment lost 1 base, leaving 9 bases of the junction unmatched. Germline V gene lookup returns CDR1 LGHNA and CDR2 YNFKEQ. This CDR3 comprises 16 residues. The CDR3 region has the DNA TGTGCCAGCAGCCAAGCGTCTGAGGGGGCGGGCGGGGAGCTGTTTTTT. This encodes CASSQASEGAGGELFF.

The rearrangement links TRBV4-2 to TRBJ1-1; D ambiguous. Trimming left V 1 base short and J 4 bases short, with 19 bases between. The CDR3 has 17 residues. Germline V gene lookup returns CDR1 LGHNA and CDR2 YNFKEQ. The CDR3, as DNA: TGTGCCAGCAGCCAAGTGGAGGGCGGGCTCTTAGGCACTGAAGCTTTCTTT. Its translation: CASSQVEGGLLGTEAFF.

The chain uses TRBV5-6 and TRBJ1-2, with TRBD1 matching over 7 bases. The germline gives CDR1 SGHDT, CDR2 YYEEEE. CDR3 length: 14 residues. With 3 bases clipped from V and 3 bases from J, the junction kept 5 bases outside the gene matches. The CDR3 nucleotides read TGTGCCAGCAGCTCACAGGGGCTAGACTATGGCTACACCTTC. It encodes CASSSQGLDYGYTF.

The chain couples TRBV5-5 to TRBJ2-7; TRBD2 is a possible D gene (6 bases). There are 14 residues in the CDR3. V lost 2 bases and J 2 bases, leaving 11 bases between the germline ends. Looked up from germline, CDR1 is SGHKS and CDR2 is YYEKEE (reference sequence). CDR3: CASSFGGYTYEQYF. CDR3 nucleotides: TGTGCCAGCAGCTTTGGGGGGTATACCTACGAGCAGTACTTC.

This clone was seen only a few times. V and J are TRBV5-6 and TRBJ1-1, with a tentative D call TRBD1 (5 bases). Trimming cost V 0 bases and J 8 bases, with 8 bases left between them. There are 12 residues in the CDR3. Germline V CDR1 and CDR2: SGHDT, YYEEEE. The CDR3 sequence: CASSLATGEAFF. The CDR3, as DNA: TGTGCCAGCAGCTTGGCCACAGGAGAAGCTTTCTTT.

The chain carries TRBV21-1 and TRBJ1-4. TRBV21-1 is assigned pseudogene status. The CDR3 contains 18 residues. In nucleotides, the CDR3 is TGTGCCAGCAGCAAAGTTTCTCCAGTACCCAGCGATAATGAAAAACTGTTTTTT. Translated, it gives CASSKVSPVPSDNEKLFF.

V and J are TRBV7-3 and TRBJ2-5; 14 bases are shared with TRBD2. This CDR3 contains 19 residues. With 5 bases clipped from V and 4 bases from J, the junction kept 15 bases outside the gene matches. Germline-derived CDR1 and CDR2 are SGHTA and FQGTGA. In DNA form, the CDR3 reads TGTGCCAGCAGCCTTACGTATGGGACTAGCGGGAGTATGAGAGAGACCCAGTACTTC. It encodes CASSLTYGTSGSMRETQYF.

A word on this clone: This specimen includes other DNA sequences encoding the same CDR3. The gene calls are TRBV5-1 and TRBJ1-1; tentatively, D is TRBD1 (6 bases). Trimming shortened V by 5 bases and J by 6 bases, and 23 bases separated the two germline ends. CDR1 is SGHRS and CDR2 is YFSETQ in the germline V gene. The CDR3 loop spans 16 amino acids. The CDR3 DNA follows: TGCGCCAGCAGTGTGGCAACGGGAGGGGGTGGAGCTGAAGCTTTCTTT. Encoded protein: CASSVATGGGGAEAFF.

This clone was observed a single time. V usage is TRBV7-6 and J usage is TRBJ2-2, with TRBD1 identical over 9 bases. Trimming removed 5 bases from V and 1 base from J; junction bases left unmatched: 8. Germline loops: CDR1 SGHVS, CDR2 FNYEAQ. The CDR3 has 17 amino acids. The CDR3 sequence: CASSPIPTGGNTGELFF. The CDR3 DNA reads TGTGCCAGCAGCCCCATCCCGACAGGGGGGAACACCGGGGAGCTGTTTTTT.

The chain has TRBV6-2 or TRBV6-3 and TRBJ2-1, with 8 nucleotides matching TRBD2. Looked up from germline, CDR1 is MNHEY and CDR2 is SVGEGT. The CDR3 has 15 amino acids. J gave up 1 base and V 6 bases, and 5 bases lay outside the gene matches. CDR3 in DNA: TGTGCCAGCAGCCACCCGGGGGGGTCCTACAATGAGCAGTTCTTC. Translating it yields CASSHPGGSYNEQFF.

The V and J genes are TRBV27 and TRBJ2-3; D not certain. Germline loops: CDR1 MNHEY, CDR2 SMNVEV (reference sequence). V lost 1 base and J 2 bases, leaving 13 bases between the germline ends. The CDR3 covers 16 residues. The CDR3 DNA sequence: TGTGCCAGCAGTTTATTTCAGGTTTCGGACACAGATACGCAGTATTTT. Protein sequence: CASSLFQVSDTDTQYF.

This clone was observed a single time. J is TRBJ1-2 and V is TRBV19; TRBD1 is a possible D gene (5 bases). Per the germline V gene, CDR1 is LNHDA and CDR2 is SQIVND (reference sequence). CDR3 length: 11 amino acids. Trimming took 6 bases from V and 8 from J, leaving 10 bases between them. DNA for the CDR3: TGTGCCAGTAGAGGCAGGGCGGGCTACACCTTC. It translates to CASRGRAGYTF.

The chain recombines TRBV4-2 with TRBJ1-5; D not resolved. The germline gives CDR1 LGHNA, CDR2 YNFKEQ. Trimming stripped 0 bases from V and 4 bases from J, with 25 bases between. This CDR3 region has 20 residues. In DNA form, the CDR3 reads TGTGCCAGCAGCCAAGATCACCTAGGCGTACGGGGTTCATCGAATCAGCCCCAGCATTTT. It is translated as CASSQDHLGVRGSSNQPQHF.

The chain uses TRBV3-1 (or the pseudogene TRBV3-2) and TRBJ1-4, with a tentative D call TRBD1 (5 bases). Germline assignment: CDR1 LGHDT and CDR2 YNNKEL (reference sequence). The CDR3 consists of 15 residues. The ends were cut back, 0 bases at V and 8 bases at J, with 13 bases in the middle. CDR3 in amino acids: CASSQDLGRGEKLFF. CDR3 nucleotides: TGTGCCAGCAGCCAAGATCTTGGACGGGGGGAAAAACTGTTTTTT.

V is TRBV2 and J is TRBJ2-5, with D possibly TRBD1 on 6 matching bases. This CDR3 has 18 amino acids. Germline V gives CDR1 SNHLY, CDR2 FYNNEI. Trimming took off 4 bases at V and 3 bases at J, with 24 bases between the two ends. In DNA, the CDR3 is TGTGCCAGCAGTGCTGGAGACAGGACGAGTCAATTAAAAGAGACCCAGTACTTC. Amino acid sequence: CASSAGDRTSQLKETQYF.

This clone was detected only once. This chain connects TRBV6-5 to TRBJ1-1; D is undetermined. This CDR3 spans 14 amino acids. V was cut by 4 bases and J by 1 base, with 10 bases left in between. CDR1 is MNHEY, CDR2 SVGAGI, per germline. The CDR3 sequence: CASSSRLSNTEAFF. CDR3 DNA sequence: TGTGCCAGCAGTTCTCGTCTATCGAACACTGAAGCTTTCTTT.

This clone is a singleton in its sample. This chain uses TRBV15 with TRBJ2-2; D is possibly TRBD2 (5 bases). The V end lost 2 bases, the J end lost 6 bases, and 19 bases lay between the germline ends. CDR3 length: 17 amino acids. Germline CDR1 LNHNV, CDR2 YYDKDF (reference sequence). As DNA, the CDR3 is TGTGCCACCAGCAGATCCGGCGGGCCAGCCTGGCCCGGGGAGCTGTTTTTT. Its translation is CATSRSGGPAWPGELFF.